The sample holds one count of the clone carrying this T cell receptor beta chain. Different DNA sequences within this sample yield the same CDR3. This sample is drawn from a study of shared clonotypes between healthy human individuals. The genomic DNA of each subset was split evenly across several immunoSEQ plates. An approximately 200 ng quantity of DNA, 29,000 or so T cell genomes, went into the sorted-subset replicate PCRs. Clones were read by immunoSEQ multiplex PCR, and TCRdb kept only the in-frame ones, dropping some. The repertoire holds fewer than 400,000 clones, over 65% seen once, with about a tenth in the top ten. Input material: memory CD4+ T cells sorted from blood. Subset defined: CD45RA-negative fraction. This sequence originates from a man aged 25 to 40 in good health.

The CDR3 DNA reads as TGTGCCAGCTCACCCAGGGGCGGTCAAGAGACCCAGTACTTC. This encodes CASSPRGGQETQYF. This chain links TRBV18 with TRBJ2-5; the D gene is possibly TRBD1 (6 bases). The V end lost 3 bases, the J end lost 2 bases, and 10 bases lay between the germline ends. Germline values: CDR1 KGHSH, CDR2 LQKENI. The CDR3 has 14 amino acids.